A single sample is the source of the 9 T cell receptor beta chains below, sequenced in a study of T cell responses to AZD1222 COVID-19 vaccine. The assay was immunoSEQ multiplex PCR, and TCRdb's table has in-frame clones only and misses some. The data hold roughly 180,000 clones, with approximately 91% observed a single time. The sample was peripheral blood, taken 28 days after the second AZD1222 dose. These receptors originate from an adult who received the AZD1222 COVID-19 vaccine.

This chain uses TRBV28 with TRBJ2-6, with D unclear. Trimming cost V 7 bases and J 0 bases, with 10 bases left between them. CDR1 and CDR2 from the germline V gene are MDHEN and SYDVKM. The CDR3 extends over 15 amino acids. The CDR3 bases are TGTGCCAGCACTTACACCAGCTCTGGGGCCAACGTCCTGACTTTC. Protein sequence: CASTYTSSGANVLTF.

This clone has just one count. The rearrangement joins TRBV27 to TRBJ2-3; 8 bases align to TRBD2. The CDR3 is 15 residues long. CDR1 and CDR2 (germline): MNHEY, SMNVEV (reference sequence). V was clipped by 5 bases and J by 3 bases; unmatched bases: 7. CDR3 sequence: CASSPAGVVTDTQYF. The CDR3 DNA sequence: TGTGCCAGCAGTCCAGCGGGAGTCGTTACAGATACGCAGTATTTT.

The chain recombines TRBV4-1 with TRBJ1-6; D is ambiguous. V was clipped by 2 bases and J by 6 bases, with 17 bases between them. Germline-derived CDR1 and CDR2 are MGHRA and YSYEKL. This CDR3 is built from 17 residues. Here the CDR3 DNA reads TGCGCCAGCAGCCAACGGAACTTAGCGCTCTCTAATTCACCCCTCCACTTT. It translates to CASSQRNLALSNSPLHF.

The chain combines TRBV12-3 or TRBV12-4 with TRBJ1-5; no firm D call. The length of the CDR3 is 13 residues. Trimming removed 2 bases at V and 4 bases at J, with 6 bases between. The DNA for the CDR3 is TGTGCCAGCAGTTTAATCAGGAATCAGCCCCAGCATTTT. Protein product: CASSLIRNQPQHF.

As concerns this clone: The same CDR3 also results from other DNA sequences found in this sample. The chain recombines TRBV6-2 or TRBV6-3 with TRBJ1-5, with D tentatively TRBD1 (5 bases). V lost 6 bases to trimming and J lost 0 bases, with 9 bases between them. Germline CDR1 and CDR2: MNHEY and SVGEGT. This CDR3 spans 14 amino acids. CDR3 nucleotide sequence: TGTGCCAGCAGCGACAGAAATAGCAATCAGCCCCAGCATTTT. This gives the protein CASSDRNSNQPQHF.

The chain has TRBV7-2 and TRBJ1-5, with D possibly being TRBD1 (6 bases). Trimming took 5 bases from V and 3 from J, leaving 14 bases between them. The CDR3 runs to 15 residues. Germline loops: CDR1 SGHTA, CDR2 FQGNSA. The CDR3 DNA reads TGTGCCAGCAGCATCGACAGGTTCCCCAATCAGCCCCAGCATTTT. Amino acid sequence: CASSIDRFPNQPQHF.

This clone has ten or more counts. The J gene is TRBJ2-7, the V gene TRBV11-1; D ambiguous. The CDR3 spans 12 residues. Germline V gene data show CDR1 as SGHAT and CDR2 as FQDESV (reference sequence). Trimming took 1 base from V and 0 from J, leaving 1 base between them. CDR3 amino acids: CASSLDSYEQYF. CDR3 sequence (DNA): TGTGCCAGCAGCTTAGACTCCTACGAGCAGTACTTC.

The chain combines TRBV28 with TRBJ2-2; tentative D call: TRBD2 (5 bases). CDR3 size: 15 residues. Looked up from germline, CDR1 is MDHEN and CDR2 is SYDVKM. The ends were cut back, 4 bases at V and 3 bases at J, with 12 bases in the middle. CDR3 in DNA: TGTGCCAGCAGTTGGGTGGGAGTGTACACCGGGGAGCTGTTTTTT. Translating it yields CASSWVGVYTGELFF.

The CDR3 region is CASSAWSDTGELFF. The CDR3, as DNA: TGTGCCAGCAGTGCATGGTCGGACACCGGGGAGCTGTTTTTT. J is TRBJ2-2 and V is TRBV2; D not resolved. CDR1 is SNHLY and CDR2 is FYNNEI in the germline V gene. V lost 4 bases and J 3 bases, leaving 9 bases between the germline ends. The CDR3 is made up of 14 amino acids.